The entry below gives a single T cell receptor (beta chain) sequence along with its context. The data stem from a study of blood T cells in healthy people across ages. A second PCR, run for roughly 6 to 11 cycles, used a sample-barcoded 5' primer plus a J-beta primer mix. TCRdb processed the 5' RACE reads anew with MiXCR; each CDR3 protein has one entry. The data hold about 930,000 distinct CDR3 sequences, with 29% observed a single time. Trimming shortened V by 3 bases and J by 2 bases, and 7 bases separated the two germline ends. This CDR3 region has 13 residues. CDR1 and CDR2 from the germline V gene are SGHDT and YYEEEE. The data also belong to a second study, concerning T cells of mothers and their children. That paper states: Donors comprised three healthy Caucasian mothers plus their six children. At a rate of approximately 1.5 ug per 15 ul, cDNA synthesis received all of the extracted RNA.

V usage is TRBV5-6 and J usage is TRBJ2-3; D gene uncertain. The sequence was obtained from a woman in her thirties or forties in good health. Input material: blood. The CDR3 nucleotides read TGTGCCAGCAGCTGGACGCACACAGATACGCAGTATTTT. Its translation is CASSWTHTDTQYF.